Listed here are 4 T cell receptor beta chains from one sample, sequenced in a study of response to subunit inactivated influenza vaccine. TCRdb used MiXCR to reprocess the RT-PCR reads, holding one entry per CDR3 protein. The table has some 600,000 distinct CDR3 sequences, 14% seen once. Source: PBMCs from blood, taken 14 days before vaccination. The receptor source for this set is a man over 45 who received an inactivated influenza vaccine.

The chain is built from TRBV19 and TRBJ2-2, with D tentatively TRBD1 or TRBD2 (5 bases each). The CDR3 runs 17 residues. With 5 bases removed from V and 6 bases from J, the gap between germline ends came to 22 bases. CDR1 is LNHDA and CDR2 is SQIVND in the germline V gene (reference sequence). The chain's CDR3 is CASSRDLTRWGSGELFF. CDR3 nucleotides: TGTGCCAGTAGTCGTGATCTGACCAGATGGGGGTCCGGGGAGCTGTTTTTT.

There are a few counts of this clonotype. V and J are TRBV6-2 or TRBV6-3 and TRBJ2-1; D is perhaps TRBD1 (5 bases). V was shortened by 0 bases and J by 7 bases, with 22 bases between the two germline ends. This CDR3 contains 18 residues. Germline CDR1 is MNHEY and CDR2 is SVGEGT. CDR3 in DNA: TGTGCCAGCAGTTACTCGAGAGAAGAAGGGGCGCGCCGGAATGAGCAGTTCTTC. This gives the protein CASSYSREEGARRNEQFF.

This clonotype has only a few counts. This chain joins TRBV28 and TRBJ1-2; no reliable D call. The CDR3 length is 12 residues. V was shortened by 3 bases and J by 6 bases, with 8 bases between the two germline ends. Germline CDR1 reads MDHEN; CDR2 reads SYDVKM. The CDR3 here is CASSFHKDGYTF. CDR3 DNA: TGTGCCAGCAGTTTTCATAAAGATGGCTACACCTTC.

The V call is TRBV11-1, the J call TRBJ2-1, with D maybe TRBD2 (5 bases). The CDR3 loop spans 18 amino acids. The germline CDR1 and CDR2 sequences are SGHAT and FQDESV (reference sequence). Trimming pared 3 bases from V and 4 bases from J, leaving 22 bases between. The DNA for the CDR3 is TGTGCCAGCAGCTTTGGCACACACAATGGAGGCGTTTACAATGAGCAGTTCTTC. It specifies CASSFGTHNGGVYNEQFF.